These 9 T cell receptor beta chains came from one sample sequenced in a study of T-cell reconstitution after alpha-beta-depleted transplantation in children. Molecular barcoding with unique molecular identifiers was used for the TCRbeta library. TCRdb re-called the PCR reads with MiXCR, one entry per CDR3 protein. The sample lists 80,000 to 95,000 distinct CDR3 sequences, 7% to 10% seen once, with 6.9% in the top ten. The sample was PBMCs from the stem cell graft donor, taken from the stem cell graft. Receptors originate from a human donor who donated a stem cell graft to a child with congenital amegakaryocytic thrombocytopenia.

Ten or more counts support this clonotype. The chain recombines TRBV6-1 with TRBJ2-6; D is unclear. CDR1 and CDR2 from the germline V gene are MNHNS and SASEGT. The V end lost 3 bases, the J end lost 2 bases, and 8 bases lay between the germline ends. The CDR3 runs to 15 residues. CDR3 bases: TGTGCCAGCAGTGAGGGTTTGGCTGGGGCCAACGTCCTGACTTTC. Residues: CASSEGLAGANVLTF.

There are many counts of this clonotype. V gene TRBV4-1 combines with J gene TRBJ1-6; 9 nucleotides align to TRBD1. The germline CDR1 and CDR2 sequences are MGHRA and YSYEKL. This CDR3 is 16 amino acids long. The trim removed 2 bases at V and 7 bases at J, leaving 6 bases unmatched. CDR3 loop: CASSQLLGQGNSPLHF. The DNA for the CDR3 is TGCGCCAGCAGCCAACTACTCGGACAGGGGAATTCACCCCTCCACTTT.

In this sample, this clonotype turned up many times. Written as DNA, the CDR3 is TGCAGCGTTGGATCGGGGATACCCAATCAGCCCCAGCATTTT. Residues: CSVGSGIPNQPQHF. The chain carries TRBV29-1 and TRBJ1-5; D remains ambiguous. CDR1 is SQVTM, CDR2 ANQGSEA, per germline. The CDR3 covers 14 residues. V was pared by 4 bases and J by 3 bases, with 13 bases between. Combining the CDR3 with reference TRBV29-1 and TRBJ1-5 gives the whole variable domain SAVISQKPSRDICQRGTSLTIQCQVDSQVTMMFWYRQQPGQSLTLIATANQGSEATYESGFVIDKFPISRPNLTFSTLTVSNMSPEDSSIYLCSVGSGIPNQPQHFGDGTRLSIL.

This clonotype was seen at least ten times. The chain joins TRBV7-9 to TRBJ2-5; no reliable D call. The DNA matches TRBJ2-3 better at its end, which makes the J call doubtful. There are 11 residues in the CDR3. Germline CDR1 and CDR2: SEHNR and FQNEAQ (reference sequence). CDR3 sequence reads: CASSLGGTQYF. In nucleotides, the CDR3 is TGTGCCAGCAGCTTAGGCGGCACGCAGTATTTT.

There are many counts of this clonotype. The V and J genes are TRBV19 and TRBJ2-3, with unresolved D. Germline CDR1 LNHDA, CDR2 SQIVND (reference sequence). V shed 7 bases and J shed 2 bases, with 13 bases lying between them. The length of the CDR3 is 14 residues. The CDR3 DNA sequence: TGTGCCAGTAATGCAGGAGCGAACACAGATACGCAGTATTTT. Translation: CASNAGANTDTQYF.

This clonotype appeared many times. The chain uses TRBV20-1 and TRBJ2-1; a weak D match, TRBD2 (6 bases). V was clipped by 4 bases and J by 5 bases, with 15 bases between them. This CDR3 is built from 14 residues. Germline V gene sequence: CDR1 DFQATT, CDR2 SNEGSKA (reference sequence). In DNA, the CDR3 is TGCAGTGCTATGGAGGGGAGCGGCCACAATGAGCAGTTCTTC. This translates into CSAMEGSGHNEQFF.

Comments on this clonotype: Here the CDR3 omits its conserved ending phenylalanine or tryptophan, so a read error is the likely source. The rearrangement links TRBV29-1 to TRBJ1-3; D uncertain. CDR1 and CDR2 from the germline V gene are SQVTM and ANQGSEA. The CDR3 covers 13 residues. Trimming took 3 bases from V and 1 from J, leaving 7 bases between them. CDR3 nucleotide sequence: TGCAGCGTTGATCCCGGGTCTGGAAACACCATATATTTG. Amino acids: CSVDPGSGNTIYL.

The sample holds many counts of this clonotype. Written as DNA, the CDR3 is TGTGCCAGCAGCCGGGACGCCTATGAAGAGGATGGCTACACCTTC. Protein: CASSRDAYEEDGYTF. The V gene is TRBV12-3 or TRBV12-4, the J gene TRBJ1-2; TRBD1 might be the D (5 bases). CDR3 size: 15 residues. V was trimmed by 6 bases and J by 6 bases, leaving 20 bases between them.

This clonotype was observed at least ten times. The gene calls are TRBV2 and TRBJ2-2, with D tentatively TRBD1 (6 bases). Germline loops: CDR1 SNHLY, CDR2 FYNNEI. CDR3 length: 14 amino acids. V was cut by 6 bases and J by 6 bases, with 14 bases left in between. DNA for the CDR3: TGTGCCAGCAGAATACAGGGAATGTCCGGGGAGCTGTTTTTT. Translation: CASRIQGMSGELFF.